The clone carrying this TCR beta chain was seen only a few times. This specimen comes from a study of blood T cell repertoires in COVID-19. Background on the study: T cells, B-cell-depleted T cells, or PBMCs provided the cDNA or gDNA that served as material.

Germline CDR1 SGHRS, CDR2 YFSETQ. There are 13 residues in the CDR3. V lost 5 bases, J lost 1 base, and 9 bases lay in between. Here immunoSEQ multiplex PCR was the method, and the copy in TCRdb shows in-frame clones only, minus some. The sample holds approximately 270,000 clones, about 91% seen once. J is TRBJ1-1 and V is TRBV5-1; D is undetermined. This clonotype was sampled from an older man with acute or convalescent COVID-19. Sequencing used peripheral blood. The CDR3 bases are TGCGCCAGCAGATTTTCAGGGAACACTGAAGCTTTCTTT. Amino acids: CASRFSGNTEAFF.